The 32 T cell receptor beta chains in this list originate from one sample, sequenced in a study of cytomegalovirus exposure and HLA in healthy donors. Both 60 Vbeta primers and 13 Jbeta primers went into the PCR. TCRdb's table, derived via immunoSEQ multiplex PCR, lists solely in-frame clones and lacks some. The profile shows about 95,000 clones, more than 60% of them singletons. Source material: PBMCs. These receptor sequences come from a man in his late teens or twenties in good health and CMV-seropositive.

In this sample, this clone turned up a few times. Other DNA sequences within the sample encode an identical CDR3. V and J are TRBV5-1 and TRBJ2-3, with D maybe TRBD2 (7 bases). The V end lost 2 bases, the J end lost 5 bases, and 15 bases lay between the germline ends. Germline CDR1 is SGHRS and CDR2 is YFSETQ. The CDR3 length is 15 residues. CDR3 residues: CASSLNGGALDTQYF. In DNA, the CDR3 is TGCGCCAGCAGCTTAAATGGGGGGGCACTAGATACGCAGTATTTT.

The V gene is TRBV28, the J gene TRBJ2-5; 9 bases align to TRBD2. The CDR3 extends over 16 amino acids. From germline, CDR1 is MDHEN and CDR2 SYDVKM. Germline trimming cut 8 bases from V and 5 bases from J; bases unmatched to any gene: 15. DNA of the CDR3: TGTGCCAGCTCGGTACCAGCGGGGGGAATTCACGAGACCCAGTACTTC. This codes for CASSVPAGGIHETQYF.

The chain recombines TRBV7-9 with TRBJ1-1, with 8 bases that match TRBD1. CDR3 size: 14 residues. Trimming at V came to 4 bases and at J to 11 bases, leaving 12 bases not matched to a gene. Per germline, CDR1 SEHNR and CDR2 FQNEAQ (reference sequence). This CDR3 is CASSWTGSGSGAFF. CDR3 coding DNA: TGTGCCAGCAGCTGGACAGGGTCGGGGAGTGGCGCTTTCTTT.

The rearrangement uses TRBV5-4 and TRBJ1-1; D perhaps matches TRBD1 (5 bases). Germline CDR1 reads SGHNT; CDR2 reads YYREEE (reference sequence). The V gene lost 4 bases and the J gene lost 6 bases, with 19 bases spanning the gap. This CDR3 spans 15 amino acids. The CDR3 nucleotides read TGTGCCAGCAGCCCTGAGGGGACTTTCATGGCTGAAGCTTTCTTT. This sequence encodes CASSPEGTFMAEAFF.

The V call is TRBV9, the J call TRBJ1-2, with a possible D match to TRBD1 (6 bases). CDR1 SGDLS and CDR2 YYNGEE come from the germline V gene. The CDR3 totals 12 residues. V was shortened by 3 bases and J by 5 bases, with 8 bases between the two germline ends. The CDR3 here is CASSAGVYGYTF. Written as DNA, the CDR3 is TGTGCCAGCAGCGCAGGGGTTTATGGCTACACCTTC.

V and J are TRBV2 and TRBJ2-7, with TRBD1 matching 8 bases. V shed 4 bases, J shed 2 bases, and the junction held 4 bases outside the gene matches. This CDR3 has 14 amino acids. Germline CDR1 SNHLY, CDR2 FYNNEI. The CDR3 protein is CASSGGQGPYEQYF. The DNA of the CDR3 is TGTGCCAGCAGTGGAGGACAGGGACCCTACGAGCAGTACTTC.

The chain employs TRBV4-1 and TRBJ1-2, with D uncertain. The ends were cut back, 3 bases at V and 3 bases at J, with 14 bases in the middle. In germline, CDR1 is MGHRA, CDR2 YSYEKL. This CDR3 has 15 residues. The CDR3 DNA reads as TGCGCCAGCAGCCACCGGCCAGGCCCATACTATGGCTACACCTTC. Protein sequence: CASSHRPGPYYGYTF.

J is TRBJ1-5 and V is TRBV28, with D maybe TRBD1 (6 bases). Between the trimmed V and J ends, which lost 6 bases and 0 bases, there was a span of 9 bases. Germline values: CDR1 MDHEN, CDR2 SYDVKM. The CDR3 is 14 amino acids. As DNA, the CDR3 is TGTGCCAGCAGCCAGGACAGTAGCAATCAGCCCCAGCATTTT. It specifies CASSQDSSNQPQHF.

This clone was detected a few times. V gene TRBV6-6 combines with J gene TRBJ1-4; D is ambiguous. CDR3 length: 16 amino acids. CDR1 is MNHNY, CDR2 SVGAGI, per germline (reference sequence). Trimming cost V 2 bases and J 5 bases, with 15 bases left between them. As DNA, the CDR3 is TGTGCCAGCAGTTACGAGGGATTGCTCAGCAATGAAAAACTGTTTTTT. Amino acids: CASSYEGLLSNEKLFF.

The CDR3 region is CASSPSGGYNEQFF. In DNA form, the CDR3 reads TGTGCCAGCAGCCCTAGCGGGGGGTACAATGAGCAGTTCTTC. This sequence joins TRBV11-3 and TRBJ2-1; 11 bases map to TRBD2. The CDR3 is 14 amino acids. Germline loops: CDR1 SGHNT, CDR2 YENEEA. V was pared by 5 bases and J by 4 bases, with 1 base of the junction left unmatched.

Details on this clone: The junction does not match germline at one end; this may be a read error. The chain has TRBV29-1 and TRBJ1-2; weak D call: TRBD1 (6 bases). The CDR3 length is 15 residues. From germline, CDR1 is SQVTM and CDR2 ANQGSEA. The CDR3 coding sequence is TGCAGCGTTGGCCCCCCAACAGGGCAGGCCTATGGCTACTCCTTC. Its protein is CSVGPPTGQAYGYSF.

In its sample, this clone was seen a few times. This chain uses TRBV25-1 with TRBJ1-3; D is perhaps TRBD1 (5 bases). Germline assignment: CDR1 MGHDK and CDR2 SYGVNS. Trimming took off 5 bases at V and 8 bases at J, with 16 bases between the two ends. The CDR3 loop spans 14 amino acids. The CDR3 region has the DNA TGTGCCAGCAGTTCTCAGGGTCTTCAAGACACCATATATTTT. This translates into CASSSQGLQDTIYF.

This sequence joins TRBV10-3 and TRBJ1-6, with 8 nucleotides matching TRBD1. J was trimmed by 6 bases and V by 5 bases; bases with no gene match: 3. The CDR3 totals 14 residues. Looked up from germline, CDR1 is ENHRY and CDR2 is SYGVKD. The CDR3 region is CAISLGQVNSPLHF. For the CDR3, the DNA is TGTGCCATCAGTCTGGGACAGGTTAATTCACCCCTCCACTTT.

This clone was detected only once. The DNA of the CDR3 is TGTGCCAGCGCCCGGGAAAGGTCGAACACCGGGGAGCTGTTTTTT. Protein product: CASARERSNTGELFF. The chain employs TRBV25-1 and TRBJ2-2; D is perhaps TRBD2 (5 bases). The CDR3 spans 15 residues. Trimming stripped 8 bases from V and 0 bases from J, with 13 bases between. Germline values: CDR1 MGHDK, CDR2 SYGVNS.

The chain employs TRBV27 and TRBJ1-5; D might be TRBD1 (6 bases). CDR1 and CDR2 (germline): MNHEY, SMNVEV (reference sequence). This CDR3 spans 16 amino acids. V dropped 2 bases and J dropped 0 bases, with 11 bases sitting between them. The DNA for the CDR3 is TGTGCCAGCAGTTTAAGGCAGGGGACTAGCAATCAGCCCCAGCATTTT. This encodes CASSLRQGTSNQPQHF.

This sequence joins TRBV7-9 and TRBJ2-7; TRBD2 agrees at 8 bases. J gave up 1 base and V 2 bases, and 4 bases lay outside the gene matches. The CDR3 has 15 amino acids. Germline assignment: CDR1 SEHNR and CDR2 FQNEAQ (reference sequence). The CDR3 nucleotides read TGTGCCAGCAGCTTAACGGCTAGCGGGTCCTACGAGCAGTACTTC. Amino acids: CASSLTASGSYEQYF. The variable domain in full, with the rest retrieved from reference TRBV7-9 and TRBJ2-7, is DTGVSQNPRHKITKRGQNVTFRCDPISEHNRLYWYRQTLGQGPEFLTYFQNEAQLEKSRLLSDRFSAERPKGSFSTLEIQRTEQGDSAMYLCASSLTASGSYEQYFGPGTRLTVT.

This clone occurred once. The chain has TRBV28 and TRBJ1-1, with a possible D match to TRBD1 (6 bases). The CDR3 is 15 amino acids. Trimming shortened V by 4 bases and J by 5 bases, and 17 bases separated the two germline ends. Germline values: CDR1 MDHEN, CDR2 SYDVKM. CDR3 DNA: TGTGCCAGCAGTTCGTCTAAAGGGGGGGAAACTGAAGCTTTCTTT. Its translation: CASSSSKGGETEAFF.

The chain combines TRBV7-9 with TRBJ1-6; D not certain. V lost 6 bases and J 0 bases, leaving 6 bases between the germline ends. Germline lookup yields CDR1 SEHNR and CDR2 FQNEAQ (reference sequence). The CDR3 covers 14 residues. In nucleotides, the CDR3 is TGTGCCAGCAGTAGGAGCTCCTATAATTCACCCCTCCACTTT. Amino acid sequence: CASSRSSYNSPLHF.

V gene TRBV5-4 combines with J gene TRBJ2-5; the match to TRBD2 covers 10 bases. Germline V CDR1 and CDR2: SGHNT, YYREEE (reference sequence). The V segment lost 1 base and the J segment 2 bases; nucleotides outside the gene matches: 2. The CDR3 spans 15 residues. The chain's CDR3 is CASSLNSGGQETQYF. The CDR3 DNA sequence: TGTGCCAGCAGCTTGAATAGCGGGGGGCAAGAGACCCAGTACTTC.

The chain is built from TRBV5-4 and TRBJ2-7, with a tentative D call TRBD2 (6 bases). Germline CDR1 is SGHNT and CDR2 is YYREEE (reference sequence). Trimming cost V 0 bases and J 7 bases, with 17 bases left between them. The CDR3 loop spans 15 amino acids. The CDR3 DNA follows: TGTGCCAGCAGCTTGGACCCTCTCGGGGGTGGGGAGCAGTACTTC. This encodes CASSLDPLGGGEQYF. Variable domain in full (rest from reference TRBV5-4 and TRBJ2-7): ETGVTQSPTHLIKTRGQQVTLRCSSQSGHNTVSWYQQALGQGPQFIFQYYREEENGRGNFPPRFSGLQFPNYSSELNVNALELDDSALYLCASSLDPLGGGEQYFGPGTRLTVT.

The rearrangement links TRBV15 to TRBJ1-1; the D gene is possibly TRBD1 (5 bases). V shed 5 bases and J shed 4 bases, with 11 bases lying between them. From germline, CDR1 is LNHNV and CDR2 YYDKDF (reference sequence). The CDR3 contains 13 residues. The CDR3 nucleotides read TGTGCCACCAGCTGGACAAGAACCACTGAAGCTTTCTTT. This gives the protein CATSWTRTTEAFF.

This chain connects TRBV4-1 to TRBJ2-1; D is undetermined. This CDR3 comprises 11 residues. Germline CDR1 MGHRA, CDR2 YSYEKL. Trimming stripped 4 bases from V and 5 bases from J, with 3 bases between. The CDR3 bases are TGCGCCAGCAGCCTTAACAATGAGCAGTTCTTC. This gives the protein CASSLNNEQFF.

V usage is TRBV30 and J usage is TRBJ2-7; TRBD1 agrees at 9 bases. CDR1 and CDR2 (germline): GTSNPN, SVGIG (reference sequence). The CDR3 sequence is 14 residues long. With 3 bases clipped from V and 6 bases from J, the junction kept 9 bases outside the gene matches. CDR3 sequence (DNA): TGTGCCTGGAGCTCCGGACAGGGGATGGGCGAGCAGTACTTC. The encoded protein is CAWSSGQGMGEQYF.

This clone was picked up a small number of times. The chain couples TRBV9 to TRBJ2-4; no clear D gene. Trimming pared 0 bases from V and 2 bases from J, leaving 12 bases between. This CDR3 spans 16 amino acids. CDR1 and CDR2 (germline): SGDLS, YYNGEE. CDR3 nucleotides: TGTGCCAGCAGCGTAGACGCGGAAAAATCCAAAAACATTCAGTACTTC. It translates to CASSVDAEKSKNIQYF.

The V and J genes are TRBV28 and TRBJ2-2, with TRBD1 matching 8 bases. The length of the CDR3 is 17 residues. V trimming: 3 bases; J trimming: 0 bases; junction bases outside the gene matches: 6. The germline CDR1 and CDR2 sequences are MDHEN and SYDVKM. CDR3 in DNA: TGTGCCAGCAGTTTGCGACAGGGGTACCCGAACACCGGGGAGCTGTTTTTT. This translates into CASSLRQGYPNTGELFF.

This clone was observed a single time. The chain couples TRBV6-5 to TRBJ2-2; 9 bases are shared with TRBD1. The J segment lost 8 bases and the V segment lost 7 bases, leaving 11 bases of the junction unmatched. In germline, CDR1 is MNHEY, CDR2 SVGAGI. CDR3 length equals 15 residues. The CDR3 is CASTETGGKTGELFF. The DNA for the CDR3 is TGTGCCAGCACCGAGACAGGGGGGAAGACGGGGGAGCTGTTTTTT.

The chain carries TRBV15 and TRBJ2-5, with 9 bases lining up with TRBD1. CDR1 and CDR2 from the germline V gene are LNHNV and YYDKDF (reference sequence). CDR3 size: 18 residues. V was pared by 4 bases and J by 4 bases, with 16 bases of the junction left unmatched. The CDR3 sequence: CATSIAGQGILYGETQYF. CDR3 DNA sequence: TGTGCCACCAGCATAGCCGGACAGGGGATTTTGTACGGAGAGACCCAGTACTTC.

The chain recombines TRBV19 with TRBJ2-7, with 10 bases aligning to TRBD1. The CDR3 covers 12 residues. V was pared by 6 bases and J by 6 bases, with 2 bases of the junction left unmatched. CDR1 is LNHDA and CDR2 is SQIVND in the germline V gene (reference sequence). The CDR3 bases are TGTGCCAGTAGGGACAGGGGGTCCGAGCAGTACTTC. As protein: CASRDRGSEQYF. The whole variable domain, filled in from reference TRBV19 and TRBJ2-7, reads DGGITQSPKYLFRKEGQNVTLSCEQNLNHDAMYWYRQDPGQGLRLIYYSQIVNDFQKGDIAEGYSVSREKKESFPLTVTSAQKNPTAFYLCASRDRGSEQYFGPGTRLTVT.

V gene TRBV15 combines with J gene TRBJ1-1, with D possibly being TRBD1 (6 bases). The CDR3 has 14 residues. Trimming took off 2 bases at V and 4 bases at J, with 11 bases between the two ends. Germline CDR1 LNHNV, CDR2 YYDKDF (reference sequence). In nucleotides, the CDR3 is TGTGCCACCAGCAGATCACAGGGTAGCACTGAAGCTTTCTTT. Translation: CATSRSQGSTEAFF.

The V call is TRBV5-1, the J call TRBJ2-5, with TRBD2 identical over 8 bases. Germline assignment: CDR1 SGHRS and CDR2 YFSETQ. This CDR3 has 17 amino acids. V dropped 0 bases and J dropped 5; count of bases not matched to a gene: 12. In DNA form, the CDR3 reads TGCGCCAGCAGCTTGGCCCCCAGCGGGGGCAATCAGGAGACCCAGTACTTC. It encodes CASSLAPSGGNQETQYF.

The sample holds one count of this clone. The CDR3 spells CASSETGTDYGYTF. In nucleotides, the CDR3 is TGTGCCAGCAGTGAGACAGGGACTGACTATGGCTACACCTTC. The chain recombines TRBV6-4 with TRBJ1-2, with 7 bases lining up with TRBD1. The CDR3 spans 14 residues. Germline V lookup: CDR1 MRHNA, CDR2 SNTAGT. V shed 3 bases and J 3 bases; nucleotides not matched to a gene: 4.

The chain recombines TRBV7-8 with TRBJ1-2, with D unresolved. CDR3 length: 14 amino acids. Per the germline V gene, CDR1 is SGHVS and CDR2 is FQNEAQ. Trimming stripped 4 bases from V and 2 bases from J, with 11 bases between. Here the CDR3 DNA reads TGTGCCAGCAGCTCCCGGGGAGCGAACTATGGCTACACCTTC. Its protein product is CASSSRGANYGYTF.